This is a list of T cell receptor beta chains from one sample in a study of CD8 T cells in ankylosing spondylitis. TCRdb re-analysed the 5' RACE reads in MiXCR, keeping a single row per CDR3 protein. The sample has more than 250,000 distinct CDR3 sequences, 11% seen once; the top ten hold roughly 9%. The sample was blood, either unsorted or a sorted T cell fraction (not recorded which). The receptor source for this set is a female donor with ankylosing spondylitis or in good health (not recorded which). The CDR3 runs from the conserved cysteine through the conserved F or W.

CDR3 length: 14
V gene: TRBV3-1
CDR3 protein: CASSQEDRGAKAFF

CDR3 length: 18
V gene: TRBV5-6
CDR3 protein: CASSALGTPLSGANVLTF

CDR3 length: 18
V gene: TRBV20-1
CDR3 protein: CSARDMAPSGEGGDTQYF

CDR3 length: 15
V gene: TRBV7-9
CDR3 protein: CASSPWATTNEKLFF

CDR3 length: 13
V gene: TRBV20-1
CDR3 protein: CSAKGQGGNTIYF

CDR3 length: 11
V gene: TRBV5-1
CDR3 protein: CASSRESGYTF

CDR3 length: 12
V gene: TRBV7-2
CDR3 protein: CASSLSSRGYTF

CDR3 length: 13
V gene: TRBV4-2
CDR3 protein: CASSQGLRETQYF

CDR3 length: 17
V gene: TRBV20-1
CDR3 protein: CSARTETSGRFAGELFF

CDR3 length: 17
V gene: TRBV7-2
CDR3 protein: CASSLWASGSWVREQFF

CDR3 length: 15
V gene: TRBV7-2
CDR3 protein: CASSFLRGSSYEQYF

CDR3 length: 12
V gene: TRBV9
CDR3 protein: CASSRTGAEAFF

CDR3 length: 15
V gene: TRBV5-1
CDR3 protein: CASSSDRTPGNTIYF

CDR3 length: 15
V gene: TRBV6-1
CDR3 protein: CASSEARRGIHEQYF

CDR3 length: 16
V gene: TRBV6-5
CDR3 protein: CASSYSASGGPYEQYF

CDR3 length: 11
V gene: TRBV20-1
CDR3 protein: CSASRHQPQHF

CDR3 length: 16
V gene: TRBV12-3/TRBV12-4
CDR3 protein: CASSPGAGGRVYGYTF

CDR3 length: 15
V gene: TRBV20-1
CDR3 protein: CSARDSGTGANVLTF

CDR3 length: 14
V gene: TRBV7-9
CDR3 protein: CASSLLAGPYEQYF

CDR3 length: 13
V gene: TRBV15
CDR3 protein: CATSRDRWSPLHF

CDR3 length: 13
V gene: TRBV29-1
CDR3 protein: CSVGREGTDTQYF

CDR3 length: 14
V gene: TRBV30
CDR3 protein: CAWNRGGYNNEQFF

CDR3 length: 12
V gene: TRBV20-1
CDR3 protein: CSARDLVTEAFF

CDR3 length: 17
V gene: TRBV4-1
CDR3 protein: CASSPSGQGAVNTEAFF

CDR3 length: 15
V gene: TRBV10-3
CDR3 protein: CAIRLTGGLYTEAFF

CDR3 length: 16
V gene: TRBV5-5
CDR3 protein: CASSTWTVSSGNEQFF

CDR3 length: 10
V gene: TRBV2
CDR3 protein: CASNGDTQYF

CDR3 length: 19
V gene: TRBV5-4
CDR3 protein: CASSLSRGLGLAGGNEQFF

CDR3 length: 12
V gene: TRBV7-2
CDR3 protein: CASSYDGNTIYF

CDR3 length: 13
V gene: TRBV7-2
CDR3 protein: CASSLFGTGELFF

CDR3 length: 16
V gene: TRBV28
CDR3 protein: CASSLLKTGANQPQHF

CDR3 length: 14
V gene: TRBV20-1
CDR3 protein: CSARRDRARSPLHF

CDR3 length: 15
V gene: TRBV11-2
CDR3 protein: CASSRLAGKDYEQYF

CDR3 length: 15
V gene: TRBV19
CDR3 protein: CASSIWGGGQETQYF

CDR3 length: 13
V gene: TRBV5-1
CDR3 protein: CASSFQNTGELFF

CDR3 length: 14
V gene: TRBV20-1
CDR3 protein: CSASGGTVNTEAFF

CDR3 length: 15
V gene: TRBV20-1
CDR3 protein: CSAALRGVSNQPQHF

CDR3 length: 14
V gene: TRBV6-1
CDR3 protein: CASRGQGAYNEQFF

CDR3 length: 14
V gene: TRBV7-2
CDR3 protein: CASSPAELTGELFF

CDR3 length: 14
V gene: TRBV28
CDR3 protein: CASKSLRTGSEAFF

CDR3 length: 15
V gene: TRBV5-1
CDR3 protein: CASSLSGVSGNEQFF

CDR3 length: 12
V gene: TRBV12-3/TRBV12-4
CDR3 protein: CASSTSPGTASF

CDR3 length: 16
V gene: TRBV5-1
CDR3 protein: CASSLLTGEASYEQYF

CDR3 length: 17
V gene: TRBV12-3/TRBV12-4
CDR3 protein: CASSSRTSGGLGNEQFF

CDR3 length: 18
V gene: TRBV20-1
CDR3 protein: CSARSPASAAIFYNEQFF

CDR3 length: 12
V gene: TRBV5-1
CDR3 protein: CASSVRDGELFF

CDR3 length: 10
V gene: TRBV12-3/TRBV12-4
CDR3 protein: CASGTPGYTF

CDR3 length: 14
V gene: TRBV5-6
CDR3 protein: CASSFSGYQETQYF

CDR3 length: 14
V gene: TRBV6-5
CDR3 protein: CASSYSAVTGELFF

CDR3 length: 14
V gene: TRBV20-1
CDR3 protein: CSAPSGASSYEQYF

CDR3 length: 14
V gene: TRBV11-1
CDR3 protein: CASSLRITEETQYF

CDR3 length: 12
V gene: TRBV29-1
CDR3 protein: CSGGIYSNEQYF

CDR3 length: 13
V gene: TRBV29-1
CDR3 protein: CSVAPSGKETQYF

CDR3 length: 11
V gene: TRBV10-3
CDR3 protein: CAISEFDEQYF